This TCR beta chain comes out of a study of T cells in Graves' hyperthyroidism and ophthalmopathy. Study results and caveats: Blood shared most expanded thyroid clonotypes above 0.001. Model output signaled ophthalmopathy a median 6.5 months ahead of onset.

There were TCR beta CDR3 regions amplified from RNA transcripts. The HTBI primer set drove a first-round RT-PCR of the TCR CDR3. TCRdb re-called the multiplex PCR reads with MiXCR, one entry per CDR3 protein. This table has 350,000 or so distinct CDR3 sequences, about 15% appearing once. About this clonotype: Its matching antigen is unknown.

Germline V gene sequence: CDR1 DFQATT, CDR2 SNEGSKA (reference sequence). Trimming left V 3 bases short and J 8 bases short, with 11 bases between. The CDR3 contains 13 residues. Uncontrolled infection, other autoimmune disease, pregnancy or lactation disqualified patients from enrolment. Clinicians diagnosed patients from clinical symptoms, serum thyroxine and TRAb, thyroid ultrasound and orbital computed tomography. Specimen: blood. The chain joins TRBV20-1 to TRBJ1-6, with D unresolved. This TCR derives from a woman in her twenties or thirties with Graves' hyperthyroidism that later progressed to Graves' ophthalmopathy. The CDR3 here is CSASKGIDSPLHF. The CDR3 coding sequence is TGCAGTGCTAGCAAGGGAATCGATTCACCCCTCCACTTT.